This T cell receptor (beta chain) was sequenced in a study of OX40 agonist ivuxolimab in advanced cancers. Study in general: Patients with prior anti-PD-1, anti-PD-L1 or anti-CTLA-4 therapy were eligible; approximately 40% had some.

In germline, CDR1 is SGHDT, CDR2 YYEEEE. The CDR3 totals 13 residues. Deletions cut 4 bases from V and 9 bases from J, with 14 bases between. Only in-frame clones appear in the TCRdb table, and some are missing; sequencing was by immunoSEQ multiplex PCR. The sample has some 62,000 clones, around 93% seen once. The sequence came from an adult with an advanced solid tumor such as melanoma, head and neck, liver or kidney cancer. The sequenced sample was CD4+ or CD8+ T cells sorted from blood, obtained in a trial of the OX40 agonist ivuxolimab. V gene TRBV5-6 combines with J gene TRBJ1-5; TRBD1 is a possible D gene (5 bases). In nucleotides, the CDR3 is TGTGCCAGCAGCCTGGAAGGGGTGTGGCCCCAGCATTTT. Its translation: CASSLEGVWPQHF.